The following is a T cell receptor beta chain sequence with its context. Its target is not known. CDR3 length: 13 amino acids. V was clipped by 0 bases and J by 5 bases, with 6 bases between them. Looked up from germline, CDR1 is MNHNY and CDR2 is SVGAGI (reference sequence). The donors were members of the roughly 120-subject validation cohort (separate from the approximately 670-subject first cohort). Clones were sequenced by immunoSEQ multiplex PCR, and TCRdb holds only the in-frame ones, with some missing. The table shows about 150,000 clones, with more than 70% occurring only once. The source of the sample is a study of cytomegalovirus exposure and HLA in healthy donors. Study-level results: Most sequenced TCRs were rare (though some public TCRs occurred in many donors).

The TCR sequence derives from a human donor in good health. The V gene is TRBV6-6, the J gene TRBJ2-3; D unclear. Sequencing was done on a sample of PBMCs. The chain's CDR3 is CASSYSAEDTQYF. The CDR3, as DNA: TGTGCCAGCAGTTACTCCGCGGAAGATACGCAGTATTTT.